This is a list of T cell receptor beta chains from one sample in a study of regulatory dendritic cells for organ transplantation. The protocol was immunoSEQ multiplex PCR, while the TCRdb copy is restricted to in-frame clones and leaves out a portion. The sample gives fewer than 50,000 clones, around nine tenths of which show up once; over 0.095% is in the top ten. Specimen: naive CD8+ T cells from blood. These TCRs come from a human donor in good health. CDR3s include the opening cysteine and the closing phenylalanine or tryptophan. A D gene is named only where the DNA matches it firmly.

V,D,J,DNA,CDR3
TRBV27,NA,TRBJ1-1,TGTGCCAGCAGTGTAGGGGGGACTGAAGCTTTCTTT,CASSVGGTEAFF
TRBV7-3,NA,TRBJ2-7,TGTGCCAGCAGCGGCCCGAGGCGGACCCCCTACGAGCAGTACTTC,CASSGPRRTPYEQYF
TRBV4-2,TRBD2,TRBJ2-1,TGTGCCAGCAGCCAAGTTCGCGGGAGGGCCTTTGATGAGCAGTTCTTC,CASSQVRGRAFDEQFF
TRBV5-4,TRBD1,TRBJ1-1,TGTGCCAGCAGCAGACAGGGGAACACTGAAGCTTTCTTT,CASSRQGNTEAFF
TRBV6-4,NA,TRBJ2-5,TGTGCCAGCAGTCCTCGAGAGACCCAGTACTTC,CASSPRETQYF
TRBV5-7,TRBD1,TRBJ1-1,TGTGCCAGCAGCTCTTGCAGGGGGAACATGAACACTGAAGCTTTCTTT,CASSSCRGNMNTEAFF
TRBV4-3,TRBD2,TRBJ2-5,TGCGCCAGCAGCCAAGATTCTTCCAGCGGGGGGGCCCAGACCCAGTACTTC,CASSQDSSSGGAQTQYF
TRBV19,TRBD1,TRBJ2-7,TGTGCCAGTAGTTCGGGACAGGGGCCCTACGAGCAGTACTTC,CASSSGQGPYEQYF
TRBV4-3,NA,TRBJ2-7,TGCGCCAGCAGCCAAGGGGTGGGAGAGCAGTACTTC,CASSQGVGEQYF
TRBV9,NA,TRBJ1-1,TGTGCCAGCGGAAGGATGAACACTGAAGCTTTCTTT,CASGRMNTEAFF
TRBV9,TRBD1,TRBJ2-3,TGTGCCAGCAGCACAACAGGGGTCACGCAGTATTTT,CASSTTGVTQYF